This T cell receptor beta chain came from a study of shared clonotypes between healthy human individuals. Study results and limitations: A few donors held approximately 5% of naive CD4 clonotypes in common.

CDR1 MDHEN and CDR2 SYDVKM come from the germline V gene. The length of the CDR3 is 14 residues. The V and J ends lost 6 bases and 6 bases respectively, with 15 bases between them. An approximately 220 ng quantity of DNA, 30,000 to 35,000 T cell genomes, went into the sorted-subset replicate PCRs. Per the original data handling: Junction-only sequences produced by ImmunoSEQ had no quality scores, so filtering differed. Repertoires were generated with immunoSEQ multiplex PCR, while TCRdb's copy carries only in-frame clones and drops some. V and J calls and clone size are those listed in that table; D and trimming were worked out from the DNA. The table has about 580,000 clones, about 98% seen once. CD8 cells classed as naive were CD45RO-negative and positively selected for CCR7, excluding terminally differentiated effector memory CD45RA+ cells. Each of the donors was a healthy adult who was HIV-negative and had not had a recent acute infection or vaccination.

On this clone itself: Its target is not known.

The receptor comes from a man aged 25 to 40 in good health. Input material: naive CD8+ T cells sorted from blood. The V call is TRBV28, the J call TRBJ2-1; weak D call: TRBD2 (5 bases). The CDR3 loop is CASSPGILGNEQFF. CDR3 DNA: TGTGCCAGCAGCCCCGGGATTTTAGGCAATGAGCAGTTCTTC.